The 19 T cell receptor beta chains in this list originate from one sample, sequenced in a study of regulatory T cells in long-lasting Graves disease. The time point here: persistent/refractory GD, antithyroid drugs over 5 years with positive TRAb. PBMC RNA served as the TCR library source. The authors built TCR beta libraries using iRepertoire HTBI primers and Arm-PCR of CDR3 regions. In TCRdb, the multiplex PCR reads were re-called with MiXCR into one record per CDR3 protein. The profile shows roughly 300,000 distinct CDR3 sequences, roughly 21% of them singletons. The sample consisted of peripheral blood mononuclear cells (PBMCs), taken when the disease was refractory, from a patient treated with antithyroid drugs. The receptors were gathered from a female donor with Graves disease.

This clonotype was counted many times. V and J are TRBV14 and TRBJ1-1, with TRBD1 matching over 8 bases. Per germline, CDR1 SGHDN and CDR2 FVKESK. The CDR3 is 15 amino acids. The ends lost 1 base at V and 1 base at J; junction bases unmatched: 2. CDR3 residues: CASSQATGANTEAFF. CDR3 nucleotides: TGTGCCAGCAGCCAAGCGACAGGGGCGAACACTGAAGCTTTCTTT. The full variable domain, completed using reference TRBV14 and TRBJ1-1, is EAGVTQFPSHSVIEKGQTVTLRCDPISGHDNLYWYRRVMGKEIKFLLHFVKESKQDESGMPNNRFLAERTGGTYSTLKVQPAELEDSGVYFCASSQATGANTEAFFGQGTRLTVV.

This clonotype was observed many times. Here the CDR3 reads CASSSPGDLDTQYF. Written as DNA, the CDR3 is TGTGCCAGCAGCTCGCCGGGGGACCTGGATACGCAGTATTTT. The chain uses TRBV11-2 and TRBJ2-3, with D maybe TRBD2 (6 bases). V lost 4 bases and J lost 6, with 14 bases in between. Germline V CDR1 and CDR2: SGHAT, FQNNGV. The CDR3 runs to 14 residues.

This sequence joins TRBV5-1 and TRBJ2-5; 12 nucleotides match TRBD2. Germline loops: CDR1 SGHRS, CDR2 YFSETQ. V was pared by 4 bases and J by 3 bases, with 7 bases of the junction left unmatched. The CDR3 contains 16 residues. CDR3 sequence reads: CASSPGLAGFKETQYF. CDR3 in DNA: TGCGCCAGCAGCCCCGGACTAGCGGGGTTCAAAGAGACCCAGTACTTC.

In this sample, this clonotype turned up many times. This chain links TRBV6-1 with TRBJ2-2; D remains ambiguous. Germline V gene lookup returns CDR1 MNHNS and CDR2 SASEGT. This CDR3 region has 14 residues. Trimming removed 6 bases at V and 1 base at J, with 9 bases between. The CDR3: CASRLTQNTGELFF. Here the CDR3 DNA reads TGTGCCAGCAGACTGACACAGAACACCGGGGAGCTGTTTTTT.

This clonotype showed up many times. The chain recombines TRBV7-8 with TRBJ2-7, with D perhaps TRBD2 (6 bases). The CDR3 totals 15 residues. Germline CDR1 and CDR2: SGHVS and FQNEAQ. The V end was cut by 4 bases, the J end by 5 bases, with 18 bases between. Here the CDR3 DNA reads TGTGCCAGCAGCTCGAGGGAGGTGTTGTCCCACGAGCAGTACTTC. Translating it yields CASSSREVLSHEQYF.

CDR3 coding DNA: TGTGCCAGCAGCCCCGGGACTAGCGGGATCGCGAACACCGGGGAGCTGTTTTTT. Amino acids: CASSPGTSGIANTGELFF. The chain has TRBV7-9 and TRBJ2-2, with TRBD2 matching over 13 bases. Germline assignment: CDR1 SEHNR and CDR2 FQNEAQ (reference sequence). The CDR3 is 18 amino acids. V shed 5 bases and J 0 bases; nucleotides not matched to a gene: 6. Full variable domain (outside the CDR3, taken from reference TRBV7-9 and TRBJ2-2): DTGVSQNPRHKITKRGQNVTFRCDPISEHNRLYWYRQTLGQGPEFLTYFQNEAQLEKSRLLSDRFSAERPKGSFSTLEIQRTEQGDSAMYLCASSPGTSGIANTGELFFGEGSRLTVL.

This clonotype was seen at least ten times. The rearrangement joins TRBV28 to TRBJ1-1; D might be TRBD1 (6 bases). CDR3 length: 16 amino acids. Germline CDR1 is MDHEN and CDR2 is SYDVKM. V was shortened by 1 base and J by 0 bases, with 12 bases between the two germline ends. CDR3 residues: CASSLSAGTMNTEAFF. DNA for the CDR3: TGTGCCAGCAGTTTATCCGCCGGGACAATGAACACTGAAGCTTTCTTT.

The V gene is TRBV7-9, the J gene TRBJ2-7; weak D call: TRBD2 (6 bases). CDR3 length: 15 amino acids. V dropped 2 bases and J dropped 5 bases, with 16 bases sitting between them. CDR1 and CDR2 from the germline V gene are SEHNR and FQNEAQ (reference sequence). In nucleotides, the CDR3 is TGTGCCAGCAGCTTACCAGGTCAGGGAGGCGACGAGCAGTACTTC. Its translation is CASSLPGQGGDEQYF.

Ten or more counts support this clonotype. This rearrangement joins TRBV7-9 to TRBJ1-5, with 8 bases aligning to TRBD1. Germline V lookup: CDR1 SEHNR, CDR2 FQNEAQ (reference sequence). This CDR3 is 15 amino acids long. With V trimmed by 4 bases and J by 0 bases, 2 bases remained unmatched. The CDR3 bases are TGTGCCAGCAGCTCAGGACAGGGTAGCAATCAGCCCCAGCATTTT. It codes for CASSSGQGSNQPQHF.

Ten or more counts support this clonotype. The chain joins TRBV12-3 or TRBV12-4 to TRBJ2-5; 11 bases are shared with TRBD2. This CDR3 is 15 amino acids long. Trimming at V came to 6 bases and at J to 6 bases, leaving 9 bases not matched to a gene. The CDR3, as DNA: TGTGCCAGCAGCCGTAGCGGGGGGGCTCAAAAGACCCAGTACTTC. Translated, it gives CASSRSGGAQKTQYF.

There are a few counts of this clonotype. The chain couples TRBV5-1 to TRBJ2-6; D possibly corresponds to TRBD2 (5 bases). Germline V gives CDR1 SGHRS, CDR2 YFSETQ. Trimming pared 4 bases from V and 4 bases from J, leaving 15 bases between. CDR3 length equals 16 residues. The CDR3 DNA follows: TGCGCCAGCAGCGGAGGCGGAAGAGAAGGGGCCAACGTCCTGACTTTC. Translation gives CASSGGGREGANVLTF.

At least ten counts were recorded for this clonotype. This CDR3 is CSVEDHRTGAKAFF. In DNA form, the CDR3 reads TGCAGCGTTGAAGATCACAGGACAGGGGCCAAAGCTTTCTTT. The V gene is TRBV29-1, the J gene TRBJ1-1; 9 bases fit TRBD1. CDR1 and CDR2 (germline): SQVTM, ANQGSEA. The CDR3 has 14 amino acids. After removal of 0 bases from V and 9 bases from J, the junction contained 8 bases not matched to a gene.

This clonotype turned up a few times. J is TRBJ2-5 and V is TRBV30; 9 bases align to TRBD1. The V gene's germline CDR1 is GTSNPN and CDR2 SVGIG (reference sequence). Trimming at V came to 2 bases and at J to 7 bases, leaving 11 bases not matched to a gene. The CDR3 sequence is 15 residues long. The CDR3 sequence: CAWSLETGGWGTQYF. The CDR3 DNA reads TGTGCCTGGAGTTTGGAGACAGGGGGATGGGGGACCCAGTACTTC.

This clonotype was seen just once. The V and J genes are TRBV18 and TRBJ2-7; 7 positions agree with TRBD2. The CDR3 sequence is 15 residues long. V shed 6 bases, J shed 5 bases, and the junction held 13 bases outside the gene matches. The germline CDR1 and CDR2 sequences are KGHSH and LQKENI. CDR3 sequence reads: CASSRGREKHNEQYF. CDR3 DNA sequence: TGTGCCAGCTCCCGAGGGAGGGAAAAGCATAACGAGCAGTACTTC. Based on the CDR3 plus reference TRBV18 and TRBJ2-7, the full variable domain is NAGVMQNPRHLVRRRGQEARLRCSPMKGHSHVYWYRQLPEEGLKFMVYLQKENIIDESGMPKERFSAEFPKEGPSILRIQQVVRGDSAAYFCASSRGREKHNEQYFGPGTRLTVT.

This clonotype was recorded a few times. DNA of the CDR3: TGTGCCAGCAGCTTAGGTGTAGGGGCATACACTGAAGCTTTCTTT. Encoded protein: CASSLGVGAYTEAFF. V and J are TRBV7-9 and TRBJ1-1, with a tentative D call TRBD1 (5 bases). The V gene lost 1 base and the J gene lost 3 bases, with 12 bases spanning the gap. The CDR3 has 15 residues. Germline CDR1 reads SEHNR; CDR2 reads FQNEAQ (reference sequence).

The chain couples TRBV9 to TRBJ1-2, with TRBD1 matching over 7 bases. CDR3 length equals 15 residues. Trimming removed 3 bases from V and 5 bases from J; junction bases left unmatched: 10. Looked up from germline, CDR1 is SGDLS and CDR2 is YYNGEE. Here the CDR3 DNA reads TGTGCCAGCAGCGCACAGGACAGGTCCTCATATGGCTACACCTTC. Translating it yields CASSAQDRSSYGYTF.

The sample holds a few counts of this clonotype. The V and J genes are TRBV20-1 and TRBJ2-4; TRBD1 is a possible D gene (5 bases). CDR1 is DFQATT and CDR2 is SNEGSKA in the germline V gene (reference sequence). The CDR3 spans 10 residues. V was shortened by 1 base and J by 15 bases, with 10 bases between the two germline ends. The CDR3, as DNA: TGCAGTGCTAGAGGAGGACACCCGTACTTC. Its translation is CSARGGHPYF.

A note on this clonotype: A much larger clone is a single base away; this may be a read error. This chain connects TRBV19 to TRBJ1-1; a weak D match, TRBD1 (5 bases). Germline CDR1 LNHDA, CDR2 SQIVND (reference sequence). The CDR3 is 14 amino acids. Here the CDR3 reads CTSSMKGKGTEAFF. The CDR3, as DNA: TGTACCAGTAGTATGAAGGGGAAGGGAACTGAAGCTTTCTTT.

The sample holds a few counts of this clonotype. The chain has TRBV7-9 and TRBJ2-1; possible D gene TRBD1, 5 bases. This CDR3 spans 16 amino acids. Germline V gene lookup returns CDR1 SEHNR and CDR2 FQNEAQ (reference sequence). With 2 bases removed from V and 7 bases from J, the gap between germline ends came to 18 bases. In DNA form, the CDR3 reads TGTGCCAGCAGCTTATGGGGAAGGGGAAAAGGGAATGAGCAGTTCTTC. Its translation is CASSLWGRGKGNEQFF.